This T cell receptor (beta chain) stems from a study of blood T cells in healthy people across ages. The CDR3 spans 12 residues. The germline CDR1 and CDR2 sequences are SQVTM and ANQGSEA. V dropped 5 bases and J dropped 7; count of bases not matched to a gene: 5. Through a sample-barcoded 5' primer and a J-beta primer mix, a second PCR was run for roughly 7 to 12 cycles. Each CDR3 protein gets one entry after TCRdb re-called the 5' RACE reads with MiXCR. This sample has over 700,000 distinct CDR3 sequences; 20% to 25% occur once, and the top ten carry more than 8.5%. Note on this clonotype: Its target is unknown.

Findings and limits, study-wide: Unknown donor CMV status possibly confounded expanded clonotype changes.

The same data also contributed to another study, on T cells of mothers and their children. That paper notes: Persistent microchimeric T cell clones were sought, and none were detected.

The receptor was derived from a boy aged 5-17 years in good health. Sequencing was performed on blood. This chain joins TRBV29-1 and TRBJ1-2; 9 bases align to TRBD1. CDR3 bases: TGCAGCGTTCCCGGGACAGGGAGTGGCTACACCTTC. Translated, it gives CSVPGTGSGYTF.